The entry below gives a single T cell receptor beta chain sequence along with its context. The specificity of this receptor is unknown. No base quality information exists; no much larger clone differs at one position. The immunoSEQ Assay, a bias-controlled multiplex PCR, was used to amplify TCRbeta CDR3 regions from genomic DNA. The study's own analysis went as follows. The number of nucleated cells in each sample was estimated from the amplification of reference gene primers within the assay. Sequence reads were collapsed and filtered to measure the absolute abundance of every unique TCRbeta CDR3 rearrangement. Productive Simpson clonality was computed per sample as the square root of Simpson's diversity index over productive rearrangements. Imported from immuneACCESS, the table was reduced by TCRdb to in-frame sequences with V and J called. These copies leave out some clones; in studies compared against another copy, an unresolved V gene accounts for under half, and the cause of the remainder is not known. That table supplies the V and J calls and clone size; D and trimming were determined from the DNA. This sample lists roughly 100,000 clones; nearly 90% were detected once. Jointly, the top ten make up roughly 3% of the sample.

Collaborating institutions collected whole blood in K2EDTA tubes following their own protocols. For TCRbeta analysis, collaborator samples were shipped as frozen whole blood, as isolated PBMCs, or as DNA extracted from either sample type. The V end gives up 5 bases and the J end 6 bases, leaving 5 bases in the junction not matched to a gene. Its CDR3 holds 14 amino acids, cysteine through phenylalanine. Only the CDR3 portion is preserved as DNA: 42 bases, with reading frame beginning at the first base. Reading the germline V gene gives CDR1 SGHTA and CDR2 FQGNSA. The sample is drawn from a study of blood T cell repertoires in COVID-19 (dated by TCRdb to the early 2020s). Regarding the study in general: The collaborator samples originated in the United States, Italy and Spain and spanned the acute and convalescent phases of COVID-19. A freely available public database, intended as a resource for researchers studying the immune response to SARS-CoV-2, is where the repertoires were released. Subjects who had been exposed to COVID-19, were actively infected with it, or had recovered from it provided the deeply sampled blood TCRbeta repertoires that made up the dataset. HLA class I and class II types, where available, came from metadata supplied by the sample provider rather than from assay-based typing. The samples were drawn from two sources: the first 160 participants of the ongoing ImmuneRACE study, and 950 to 1,500 subjects contributed by 6 global collaborators. The prospective study material was composed of cDNA or gDNA derived from T cells, B-cell-depleted T cells, or PBMCs. A de-identified subject ID, COVID-19 status, age in years and sex were almost always included in the sample metadata. Beyond this particular receptor, the publication reports: Clinical and demographic metadata were provided uncurated, with the amount varying by source and participant.

This TCR was sampled from a man in his fifties or sixties in a cohort sampled during active COVID-19. The specimen was peripheral blood. The chain is made from TRBV7-2 and TRBJ2-3; 10 nucleotides in the junction match TRBD2. Here the CDR3 is given as CASSRSGGTDTQYF. The nucleotides read TGTGCCAGCAGCCGTAGCGGGGGGACCGATACGCAGTATTTT.